The clone carrying this T cell receptor beta chain was found a few times. Its antigen is not identified. The genes are named according to mouse. From the germline J gene comes the end of the CDR3, since the read stops 1 residue before it. The source of the sample is a study of tissue T cells after allogeneic stem cell transplantation. Study-wide results and caveats: Few T cell clones were shared across patients, but motif clusters showed tissue-specific shared signatures.

The assay was immunoSEQ multiplex PCR, and TCRdb's table has in-frame clones only and misses some. The sample records some 22,000 clones, approximately 69% being singletons. Trimming took off 1 base at V and 0 bases at J, with 5 bases between the two ends. CDR1 is NNHNN and CDR2 is SYGAGS in the germline V gene (reference sequence). The CDR3 length is 14 residues. Source material: blood. The clonotype was recovered from a female BALB/c mouse in good health. MHC haplotype: H2-d. This chain links TRBV13-2 with TRBJ1-5; D is unresolved. The CDR3 loop reads CASGDRYNNQAPLF. The CDR3 DNA, read in part, is TGTGCCAGCGGTGATCGTTATAACAACCAGGCTCCGCTT.